This entry lists 26 T cell receptor beta chains sequenced from one sample in a study of OX40 agonist ivuxolimab in advanced cancers. Only in-frame clones appear in the TCRdb table, and some are missing; sequencing was by immunoSEQ multiplex PCR. The table has about 53,000 clones, 85% to 90% seen once; the top ten hold around 9.9%. The sequenced sample was CD4+ or CD8+ T cells sorted from blood, obtained in a trial of the OX40 agonist ivuxolimab. Receptors were obtained from an adult with an advanced solid tumor such as melanoma, head and neck, liver or kidney cancer.

The chain links TRBV11-3 to TRBJ1-5; 8 nucleotides line up with TRBD1. There are 17 residues in the CDR3. Germline V lookup: CDR1 SGHNT, CDR2 YENEEA. V shed 6 bases and J 8 bases; nucleotides not matched to a gene: 18. The CDR3 loop is CASRRPGQASFFEPQHF. The CDR3 DNA reads TGTGCCAGCAGGAGACCGGGACAGGCTTCCTTTTTTGAGCCCCAGCATTTT.

The chain recombines TRBV6-1 with TRBJ2-5; TRBD1 agrees at 10 bases. CDR3 length equals 14 residues. Germline lookup yields CDR1 MNHNS and CDR2 SASEGT. V trimming: 7 bases; J trimming: 5 bases; junction bases outside the gene matches: 7. The CDR3 here is CASNSDRGLETQYF. DNA for the CDR3: TGTGCCAGCAACTCCGACAGGGGGCTGGAGACCCAGTACTTC.

This clone has a single count. This chain connects TRBV7-9 to TRBJ2-2; no clear D gene. V was cut by 0 bases and J by 5 bases, with 7 bases left in between. Germline values: CDR1 SEHNR, CDR2 FQNEAQ (reference sequence). The CDR3 sequence is 14 residues long. The CDR3 DNA is TGTGCCAGCAGCTTAGCTCAAGGGACCGGGGAGCTGTTTTTT. This codes for CASSLAQGTGELFF. Variable domain in full (rest from reference TRBV7-9 and TRBJ2-2): DTGVSQNPRHKITKRGQNVTFRCDPISEHNRLYWYRQTLGQGPEFLTYFQNEAQLEKSRLLSDRFSAERPKGSFSTLEIQRTEQGDSAMYLCASSLAQGTGELFFGEGSRLTVL.

The chain joins TRBV10-3 to TRBJ2-1; perhaps TRBD1 as D (11 bases). The germline gives CDR1 ENHRY, CDR2 SYGVKD. Between the trimmed V and J ends, which lost 3 bases and 8 bases, there was a span of 26 bases. The CDR3 covers 18 residues. CDR3 residues: CAISDGTGGSSGSYEQFF. The CDR3 nucleotides read TGTGCCATCAGTGACGGGACAGGGGGATCTAGCGGGAGCTATGAGCAGTTCTTC.

The chain employs TRBV30 and TRBJ1-1; tentatively, D is TRBD1 (6 bases). The germline V gene has CDR1 GTSNPN and CDR2 SVGIG (reference sequence). The V end was cut by 5 bases, the J end by 11 bases, with 15 bases between. The CDR3 has 11 amino acids. DNA for the CDR3: TGTGCCTGGGCCAACAGGGTCGGGGCTTTCTTT. Residues: CAWANRVGAFF.

V is TRBV6-5 and J is TRBJ1-2; D is uncertain. Trimming shortened V by 0 bases and J by 10 bases, and 15 bases separated the two germline ends. This CDR3 has 14 residues. CDR1 and CDR2 (germline): MNHEY, SVGAGI. CDR3 nucleotides: TGTGCCAGCAGTTACTCCCGGGGTGAAGCAGACTACACCTTC. Residues: CASSYSRGEADYTF.

The rearrangement uses TRBV6-1 and TRBJ2-5; no clear D gene. The CDR3 runs 15 residues. The V gene lost 6 bases and the J gene lost 5 bases, with 19 bases spanning the gap. Looked up from germline, CDR1 is MNHNS and CDR2 is SASEGT. CDR3 in DNA: TGTGCCAGCAGGGTATTGCAGTCCGGTTATGAGACCCAGTACTTC. It encodes CASRVLQSGYETQYF.

This sequence joins TRBV6-5 and TRBJ1-2; 7 bases are a match to TRBD1. Germline V CDR1 and CDR2: MNHEY, SVGAGI. Unmatched junction bases numbered 8, after V lost 5 bases and J lost 5 bases. The CDR3 loop spans 14 amino acids. The CDR3 DNA is TGTGCCAGCAGTGGGGGACAGTCAACTTATGGCTACACCTTC. It encodes CASSGGQSTYGYTF.

This clone was picked up one time. J is TRBJ2-5 and V is TRBV2, with D unclear. The CDR3 is made up of 13 amino acids. V was shortened by 6 bases and J by 1 base, with 9 bases between the two germline ends. Germline assignment: CDR1 SNHLY and CDR2 FYNNEI. In DNA form, the CDR3 reads TGTGCCAGCAGCCGAGGCAGCCAAGAGACCCAGTACTTC. Amino acid sequence: CASSRGSQETQYF.

The CDR3 loop is CASSLNGGYTDTQYF. The CDR3 bases are TGTGCCAGCAGCTTAAACGGCGGATACACAGATACGCAGTATTTT. V gene TRBV7-3 combines with J gene TRBJ2-3; D ambiguous. V shed 1 base and J shed 2 bases, with 10 bases lying between them. This CDR3 has 15 residues. Germline CDR1 and CDR2: SGHTA and FQGTGA.

This clone was detected a few times. V is TRBV7-2 and J is TRBJ1-3; D perhaps matches TRBD1 (5 bases). The CDR3 consists of 14 residues. Trimming left V 2 bases short and J 4 bases short, with 9 bases between. Germline V lookup: CDR1 SGHTA, CDR2 FQGNSA. CDR3 bases: TGTGCCAGCAGCTTAAGTCCAGGGGGAAACACCATATATTTT. It specifies CASSLSPGGNTIYF. The whole variable domain, remainder taken from reference TRBV7-2 and TRBJ1-3, is GAGVSQSPSNKVTEKGKDVELRCDPISGHTALYWYRQSLGQGLEFLIYFQGNSAPDKSGLPSDRFSAERTGGSVSTLTIQRTQQEDSAVYLCASSLSPGGNTIYFGEGSWLTVV.

V usage is TRBV30 and J usage is TRBJ2-5; perhaps TRBD2 as D (5 bases). CDR1 and CDR2 (germline): GTSNPN, SVGIG (reference sequence). The CDR3 loop spans 14 amino acids. V dropped 0 bases and J dropped 5 bases, with 13 bases sitting between them. Written as DNA, the CDR3 is TGTGCCTGGAGTGTACTGAAAAGCGGTGAGACCCAGTACTTC. It is translated as CAWSVLKSGETQYF.

The chain has TRBV5-1 and TRBJ2-7; D call uncertain. Germline V lookup: CDR1 SGHRS, CDR2 YFSETQ. The CDR3 totals 13 residues. V was trimmed by 0 bases and J by 5 bases, leaving 9 bases between them. The CDR3 is CASSLGQMDEQYF. In nucleotides, the CDR3 is TGCGCCAGCAGCTTGGGACAAATGGACGAGCAGTACTTC.

The gene calls are TRBV7-2 and TRBJ1-5; TRBD1 is a possible D gene (6 bases). V lost 2 bases and J lost 11, with 13 bases in between. This CDR3 contains 13 residues. In germline, CDR1 is SGHTA, CDR2 FQGNSA. This CDR3 reads CASSLNGGGAQHF. The DNA for the CDR3 is TGTGCCAGCAGCTTAAATGGAGGGGGGGCCCAGCATTTT.

The V gene is TRBV7-8, the J gene TRBJ1-5; TRBD1 might be the D (6 bases). The CDR3 extends over 18 amino acids. From germline, CDR1 is SGHVS and CDR2 FQNEAQ. V lost 1 base to trimming and J lost 6 bases, with 22 bases between them. DNA of the CDR3: TGTGCCAGCAGCTTAGTTAGTCGAAAACAGGGTTTAATTCAGCCCCAGCATTTT. This sequence encodes CASSLVSRKQGLIQPQHF.

The V gene is TRBV30, the J gene TRBJ2-7; D is unclear. Germline V CDR1 and CDR2: GTSNPN, SVGIG (reference sequence). The V and J ends lost 3 bases and 0 bases respectively, with 3 bases between them. There are 11 residues in the CDR3. The CDR3 is CAWSGSYEQYF. The CDR3 DNA follows: TGTGCCTGGAGCGGCTCCTACGAGCAGTACTTC. Full variable domain (rest looked up from reference TRBV30 and TRBJ2-7): SQTIHQWPATLVQPVGSPLSLECTVEGTSNPNLYWYRQAAGRGLQLLFYSVGIGQISSEVPQNLSASRPQDRQFILSSKKLLLSDSGFYLCAWSGSYEQYFGPGTRLTVT.

CDR3 nucleotides: TGTGCCAGCAGCTTGGCCGGGAGCGGGCTCTCCTACGAGCAGTACTTC. It yields the protein CASSLAGSGLSYEQYF. The J gene is TRBJ2-7, the V gene TRBV5-4; D possibly corresponds to TRBD2 (6 bases). The CDR3 covers 16 residues. V gave up 0 bases and J gave up 0 bases, with 13 bases separating them. Germline V lookup: CDR1 SGHNT, CDR2 YYREEE (reference sequence).

V usage is TRBV6-6 and J usage is TRBJ1-6, with a possible D match to TRBD1 (5 bases). Germline lookup yields CDR1 MNHNY and CDR2 SVGAGI (reference sequence). Between the trimmed V and J ends, which lost 10 bases and 10 bases, there was a span of 14 bases. The CDR3 runs 12 residues. CDR3 sequence: CATGGEGSPLHF. CDR3 bases: TGTGCCACCGGGGGGGAAGGATCACCCCTCCACTTT.

The CDR3 nucleotides read TGCAGTGCCGGGGACATTGGAAAGCAGTATTTT. This translates into CSAGDIGKQYF. The chain couples TRBV20-1 to TRBJ2-3, with D possibly TRBD1 on 6 matching bases. The germline V gene encodes CDR1 DFQATT and CDR2 SNEGSKA (reference sequence). This CDR3 is 11 amino acids long. V shed 6 bases and J shed 11 bases, with 15 bases lying between them.

This chain joins TRBV28 and TRBJ1-1, with D possibly matching TRBD1 (6 bases). Germline lookup yields CDR1 MDHEN and CDR2 SYDVKM. The CDR3 consists of 13 residues. Deletions cut 6 bases from V and 2 bases from J, with 10 bases between. The DNA for the CDR3 is TGTGCCAGCAGGACAGGAACAAACACTGAAGCTTTCTTT. This gives the protein CASRTGTNTEAFF.

In this sample, this clone turned up once. In this CDR3 the conserved last residue, phenylalanine or tryptophan, is missing, so a read error is likely. The DNA is left out, because the CDR3 cannot be placed on it with certainty; the CDR3 is given as TCRdb lists it. This chain uses TRBV3-2 with TRBJ1-1. TRBV3-2 is assigned pseudogene status. The CDR3 spans 8 residues, counting both ends. The CDR3 sequence is CASSWLSI.

J is TRBJ2-1 and V is TRBV11-2; 9 bases agree with TRBD1. Germline CDR1 reads SGHAT; CDR2 reads FQNNGV. After removal of 7 bases from V and 0 bases from J, the junction contained 7 bases not matched to a gene. The CDR3 contains 16 residues. CDR3: CASNPGQGSSYNEQFF. The CDR3, as DNA: TGTGCCAGCAACCCAGGACAGGGGAGCTCCTACAATGAGCAGTTCTTC.

This clone was observed once. This chain uses TRBV7-8 with TRBJ2-2; 9 nucleotides match TRBD2. V lost 5 bases to trimming and J lost 2 bases; unmatched junction nucleotides: 9. In germline, CDR1 is SGHVS, CDR2 FQNEAQ. The CDR3 has 17 amino acids. In DNA form, the CDR3 reads TGTGCCAGCAGCCGCGGAGTTAGCGGGAGTAACACCGGGGAGCTGTTTTTT. Protein product: CASSRGVSGSNTGELFF.

The chain recombines TRBV30 with TRBJ1-4; no clear D. CDR1 is GTSNPN, CDR2 SVGIG, per germline (reference sequence). V lost 0 bases and J lost 7, with 30 bases in between. The CDR3 length is 20 residues. This CDR3 reads CAWSVMVVSRAGQRAEKLFF. CDR3 DNA: TGTGCCTGGAGTGTGATGGTGGTTTCGCGGGCAGGCCAACGTGCTGAAAAACTGTTTTTT.

The CDR3 DNA is TGTGCCAGCAGCGTAGGTATAGGGAGGGACACTGAAGCTTTCTTT. It specifies CASSVGIGRDTEAFF. V usage is TRBV9 and J usage is TRBJ1-1, with D unresolved. The germline V gene encodes CDR1 SGDLS and CDR2 YYNGEE. V was trimmed by 0 bases and J by 3 bases, leaving 12 bases between them. The CDR3 consists of 15 residues.

V gene TRBV19 combines with J gene TRBJ2-5, with unresolved D. The CDR3 runs 14 residues. Trimming took 6 bases from V and 2 from J, leaving 13 bases between them. Germline V lookup: CDR1 LNHDA, CDR2 SQIVND (reference sequence). DNA for the CDR3: TGTGCCAGTAGGTCGAACCGAATTCAAGAGACCCAGTACTTC. It codes for CASRSNRIQETQYF.